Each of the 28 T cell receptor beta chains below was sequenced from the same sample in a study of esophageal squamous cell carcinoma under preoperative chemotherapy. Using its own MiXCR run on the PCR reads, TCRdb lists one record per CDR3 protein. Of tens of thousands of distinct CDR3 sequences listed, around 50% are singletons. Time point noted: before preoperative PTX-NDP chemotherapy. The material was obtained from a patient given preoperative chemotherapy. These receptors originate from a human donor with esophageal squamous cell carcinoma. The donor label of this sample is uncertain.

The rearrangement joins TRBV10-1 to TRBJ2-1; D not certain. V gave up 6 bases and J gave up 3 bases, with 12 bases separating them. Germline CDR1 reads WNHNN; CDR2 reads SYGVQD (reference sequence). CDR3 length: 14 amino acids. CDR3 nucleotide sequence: TGCGCCAGCAGCTCCAGGAGTGGCTACAATGAGCAGTTCTTC. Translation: CASSSRSGYNEQFF.

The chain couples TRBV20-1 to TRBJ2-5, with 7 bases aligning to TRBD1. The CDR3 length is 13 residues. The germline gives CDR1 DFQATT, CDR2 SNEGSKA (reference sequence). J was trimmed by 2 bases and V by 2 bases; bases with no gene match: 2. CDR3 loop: CSARKGAQETQYF. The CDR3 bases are TGCAGTGCTAGAAAGGGGGCACAAGAGACCCAGTACTTC.

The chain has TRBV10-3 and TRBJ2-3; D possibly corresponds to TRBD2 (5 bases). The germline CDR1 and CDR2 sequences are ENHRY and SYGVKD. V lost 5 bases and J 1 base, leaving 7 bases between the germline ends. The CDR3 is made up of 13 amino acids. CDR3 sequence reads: CAISSGRTDTQYF. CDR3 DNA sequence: TGTGCCATCAGTAGCGGACGCACAGATACGCAGTATTTT.

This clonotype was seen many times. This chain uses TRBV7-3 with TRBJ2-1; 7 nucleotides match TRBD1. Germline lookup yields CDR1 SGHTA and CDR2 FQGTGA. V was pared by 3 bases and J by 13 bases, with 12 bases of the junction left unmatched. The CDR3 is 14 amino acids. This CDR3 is CASSFQGDGGTQFF. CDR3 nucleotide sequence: TGTGCCAGCAGCTTCCAGGGGGATGGTGGGACCCAGTTCTTC.

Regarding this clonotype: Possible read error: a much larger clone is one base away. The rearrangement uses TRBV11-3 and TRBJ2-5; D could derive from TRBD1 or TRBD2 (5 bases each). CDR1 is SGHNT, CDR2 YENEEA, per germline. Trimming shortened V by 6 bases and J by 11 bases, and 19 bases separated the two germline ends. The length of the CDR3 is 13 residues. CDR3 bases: TGTGCCAGCAGTGAGCTAGGGGAGAATGAGCAGTACTTC. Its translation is CASSELGENEQYF.

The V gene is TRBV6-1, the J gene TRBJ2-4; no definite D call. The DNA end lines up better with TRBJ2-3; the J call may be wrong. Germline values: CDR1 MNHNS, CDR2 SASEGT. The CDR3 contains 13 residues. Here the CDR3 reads CASGVGPKNIQYF. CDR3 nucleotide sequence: TGTGCCAGCGGGGTAGGGCCCAAAAACATTCAGTATTTT.

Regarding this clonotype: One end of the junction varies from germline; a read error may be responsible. CDR3 sequence (DNA): TGTGCCAGCAGGGAATTTGGGGGAAGCTACACAGATACCCAGTATTTT. Its protein is CASREFGGSYTDTQYF. This chain connects TRBV6-1 to TRBJ2-3; either TRBD1 or TRBD2 may fit D (5 bases each). This CDR3 has 16 amino acids. The germline V gene encodes CDR1 MNHNS and CDR2 SASEGT.

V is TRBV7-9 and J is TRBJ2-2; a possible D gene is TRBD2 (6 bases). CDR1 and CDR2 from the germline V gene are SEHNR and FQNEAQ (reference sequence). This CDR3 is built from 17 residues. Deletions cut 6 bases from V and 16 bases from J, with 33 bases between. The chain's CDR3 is CASSQSGGAANTDTQFF. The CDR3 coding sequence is TGTGCCAGCAGTCAAAGTGGCGGGGCTGCGAACACCGATACGCAGTTTTTT. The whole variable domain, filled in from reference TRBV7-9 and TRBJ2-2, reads DTGVSQNPRHKITKRGQNVTFRCDPISEHNRLYWYRQTLGQGPEFLTYFQNEAQLEKSRLLSDRFSAERPKGSFSTLEIQRTEQGDSAMYLCASSQSGGAANTDTQFFGEGSRLTVL.

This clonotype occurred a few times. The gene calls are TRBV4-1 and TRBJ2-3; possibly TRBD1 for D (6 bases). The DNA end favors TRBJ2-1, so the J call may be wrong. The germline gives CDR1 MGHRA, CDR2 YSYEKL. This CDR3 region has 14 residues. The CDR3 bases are TGCGCCAGCAGCCCAGAGGGACACGGTGAGACCCAGTTCTTC. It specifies CASSPEGHGETQFF.

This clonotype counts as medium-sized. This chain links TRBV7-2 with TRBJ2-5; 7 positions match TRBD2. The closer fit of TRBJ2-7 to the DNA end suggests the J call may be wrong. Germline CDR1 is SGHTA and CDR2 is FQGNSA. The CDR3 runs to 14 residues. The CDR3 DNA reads TGTGCCAGCAGCTTAGGACTAGCAAAGGGCGAGCAGTACTTC. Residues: CASSLGLAKGEQYF.

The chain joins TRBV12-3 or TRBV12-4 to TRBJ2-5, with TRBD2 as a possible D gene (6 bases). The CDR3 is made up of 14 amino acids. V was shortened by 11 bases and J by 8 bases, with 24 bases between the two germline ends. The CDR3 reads CAWISGGAKNTQYF. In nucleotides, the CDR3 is TGTGCCTGGATCTCCGGCGGGGCCAAAAACACCCAGTACTTC.

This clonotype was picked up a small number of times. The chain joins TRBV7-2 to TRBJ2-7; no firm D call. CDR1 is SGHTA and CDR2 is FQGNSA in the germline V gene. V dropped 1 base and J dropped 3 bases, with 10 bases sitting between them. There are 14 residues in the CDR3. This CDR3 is CASSLDGPDYEQYF. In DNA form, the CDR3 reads TGTGCCAGCAGCTTAGACGGGCCCGACTACGAGCAGTACTTC. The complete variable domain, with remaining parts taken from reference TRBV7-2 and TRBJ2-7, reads GAGVSQSPSNKVTEKGKDVELRCDPISGHTALYWYRQSLGQGLEFLIYFQGNSAPDKSGLPSDRFSAERTGGSVSTLTIQRTQQEDSAVYLCASSLDGPDYEQYFGPGTRLTVT.

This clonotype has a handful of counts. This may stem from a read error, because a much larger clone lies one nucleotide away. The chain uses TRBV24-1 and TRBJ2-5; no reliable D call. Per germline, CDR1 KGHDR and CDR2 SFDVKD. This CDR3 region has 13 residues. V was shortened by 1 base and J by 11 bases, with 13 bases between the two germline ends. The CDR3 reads CATSDFSRNEQYF. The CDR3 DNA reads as TGTGCCACCAGTGATTTTTCGAGGAATGAGCAGTACTTC.

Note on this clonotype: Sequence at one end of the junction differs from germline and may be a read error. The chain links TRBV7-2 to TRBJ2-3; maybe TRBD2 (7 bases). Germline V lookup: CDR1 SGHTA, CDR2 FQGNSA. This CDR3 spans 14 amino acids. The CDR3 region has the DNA TGTGCGGGCGGCGGGGGCGGGAGCCCAGAGACGCAGTATTTT. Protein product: CAGGGGGSPETQYF.

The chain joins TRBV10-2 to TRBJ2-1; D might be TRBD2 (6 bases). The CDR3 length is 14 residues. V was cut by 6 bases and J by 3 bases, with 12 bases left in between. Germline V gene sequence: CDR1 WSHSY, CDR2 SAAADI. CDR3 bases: TGCGCCAGCAGCCGAGTGGGGGGCTACAATGAGCAGTTCTTC. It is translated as CASSRVGGYNEQFF.

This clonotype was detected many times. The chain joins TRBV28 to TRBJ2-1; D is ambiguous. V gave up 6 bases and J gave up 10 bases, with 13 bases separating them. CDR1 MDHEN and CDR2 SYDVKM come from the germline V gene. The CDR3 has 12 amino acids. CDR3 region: CASSRGSYEQFF. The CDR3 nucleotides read TGTGCCAGCAGCCGTGGGTCTTACGAGCAGTTCTTC. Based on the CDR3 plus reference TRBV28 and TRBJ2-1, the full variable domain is DVKVTQSSRYLVKRTGEKVFLECVQDMDHENMFWYRQDPGLGLRLIYFSYDVKMKEKGDIPEGYSVSREKKERFSLILESASTNQTSMYLCASSRGSYEQFFGPGTRLTVL.

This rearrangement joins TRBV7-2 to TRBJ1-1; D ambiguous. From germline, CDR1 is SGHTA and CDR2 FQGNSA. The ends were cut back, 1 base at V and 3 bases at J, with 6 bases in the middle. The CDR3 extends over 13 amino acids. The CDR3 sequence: CASSLGEYTEAFF. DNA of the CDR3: TGTGCCAGCAGCTTAGGGGAATACACTGAAGCTTTCTTT.

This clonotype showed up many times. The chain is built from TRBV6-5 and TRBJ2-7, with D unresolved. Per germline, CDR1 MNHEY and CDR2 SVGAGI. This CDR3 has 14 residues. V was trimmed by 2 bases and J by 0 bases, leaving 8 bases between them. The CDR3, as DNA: TGTGCCAGCAGTTACACCAGCCGCTCCTACGAGCAGTACTTC. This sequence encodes CASSYTSRSYEQYF.

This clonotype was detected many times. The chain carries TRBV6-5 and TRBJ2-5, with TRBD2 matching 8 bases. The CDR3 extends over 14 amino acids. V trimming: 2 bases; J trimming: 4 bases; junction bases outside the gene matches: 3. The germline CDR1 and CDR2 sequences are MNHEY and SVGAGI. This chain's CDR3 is CASSYRGGVETQYF. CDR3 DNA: TGTGCCAGCAGTTACCGGGGGGGCGTAGAGACCCAGTACTTC.

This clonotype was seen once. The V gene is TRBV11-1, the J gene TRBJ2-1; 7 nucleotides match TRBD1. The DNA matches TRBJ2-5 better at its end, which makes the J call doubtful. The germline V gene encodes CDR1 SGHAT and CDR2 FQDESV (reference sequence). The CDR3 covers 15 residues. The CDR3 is CASSLAATGVETQYF. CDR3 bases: TGTGCCAGCAGCTTAGCAGCAACAGGGGTGGAGACCCAGTACTTC.

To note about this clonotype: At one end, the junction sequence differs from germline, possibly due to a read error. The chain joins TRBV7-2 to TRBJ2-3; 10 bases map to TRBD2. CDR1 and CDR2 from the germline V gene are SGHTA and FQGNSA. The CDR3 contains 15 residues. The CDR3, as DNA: TGTGCCAGCGGCACGGGGACTAGCGCGGCAAATATGCAGTATTTC. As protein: CASGTGTSAANMQYF.

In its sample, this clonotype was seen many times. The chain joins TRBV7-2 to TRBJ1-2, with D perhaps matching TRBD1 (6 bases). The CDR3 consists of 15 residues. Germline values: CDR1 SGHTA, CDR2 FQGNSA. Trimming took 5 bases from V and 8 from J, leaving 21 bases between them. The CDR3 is CASSELGTGAYGYTF. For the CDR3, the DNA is TGTGCCAGCAGCGAATTAGGGACGGGGGCATACGGCTACACCTTC.

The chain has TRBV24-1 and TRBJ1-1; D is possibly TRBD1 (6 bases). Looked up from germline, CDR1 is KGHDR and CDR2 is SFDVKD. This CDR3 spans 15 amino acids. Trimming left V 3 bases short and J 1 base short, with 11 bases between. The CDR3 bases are TGTGCCACCAGTGATGGGGGGGCGGGGAACACTGAAGCTTTCTTT. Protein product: CATSDGGAGNTEAFF.

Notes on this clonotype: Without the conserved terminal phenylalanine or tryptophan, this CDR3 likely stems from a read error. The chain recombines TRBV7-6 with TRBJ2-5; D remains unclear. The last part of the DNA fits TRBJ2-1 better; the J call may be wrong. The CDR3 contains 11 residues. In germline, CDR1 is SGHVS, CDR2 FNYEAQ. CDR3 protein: CASSHQATQFL. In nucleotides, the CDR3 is TGTGCCAGCAGCCATCAAGCGACCCAGTTCTTG.

This CDR3 reads CASSVRATQFF. For the CDR3, the DNA is TGTGCCAGCAGCGTGCGAGCGACCCAGTTCTTC. J is TRBJ2-5 and V is TRBV7-2; D uncertain. The J call may be incorrect, as the DNA end agrees better with TRBJ2-1. The germline gives CDR1 SGHTA, CDR2 FQGNSA. This CDR3 is 11 amino acids long.

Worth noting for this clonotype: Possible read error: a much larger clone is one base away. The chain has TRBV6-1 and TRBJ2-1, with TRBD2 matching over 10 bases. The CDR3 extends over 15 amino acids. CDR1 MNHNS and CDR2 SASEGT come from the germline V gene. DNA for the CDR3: TGTGTCAGCAAAGATAGCGGGAGGAGTGCAAATGAGCAGTTCTTC. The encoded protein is CVSKDSGRSANEQFF.

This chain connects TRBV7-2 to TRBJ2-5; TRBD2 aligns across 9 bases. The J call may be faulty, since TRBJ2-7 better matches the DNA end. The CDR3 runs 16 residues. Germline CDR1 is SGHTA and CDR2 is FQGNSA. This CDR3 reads CASSPGRSGGRYEQYF. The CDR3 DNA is TGTGCCAGCAGCCCCGGGCGAAGCGGGGGGCGATACGAGCAGTACTTC.

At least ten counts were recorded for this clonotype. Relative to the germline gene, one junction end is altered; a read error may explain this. This CDR3 reads CASSNSGQGADEQFF. The DNA of the CDR3 is TGTGCCAGCAGTAACTCGGGACAGGGGGCGGATGAGCAGTTCTTC. V is TRBV6-6 and J is TRBJ2-1, with TRBD1 matching 12 bases. Germline CDR1 is MNHNY and CDR2 is SVGAGI (reference sequence). The CDR3 is made up of 15 amino acids.